Below are 9 T cell receptor beta chains sequenced from a single sample in a study of naive and memory T cell subsets. Study-wide results and limits: Possibly reflecting memory cells re-expressing CD45RA, a few larger clonotypes occurred in naive repertoires, especially CD8.

For these receptors, no antigen is known. The beta constant-region primer was an equimolar mix of two oligonucleotides covering TRBC1 and TRBC2. Four rounds of PCR amplified the ligated cDNA using nested alpha and beta constant-region primers plus SP2. One entry per CDR3 protein, called by TCRdb with MiXCR from the UMI-ligation and nested PCR reads. The repertoire has roughly 100,000 distinct CDR3 sequences, more than 14% of them found once; the top ten carry around 2.7%. Sequenced: naive CD8+ T cells from blood. Source of these receptors: a human donor in good health.

V and J are TRBV4-2 and TRBJ2-7; D not certain. V was cut by 0 bases and J by 0 bases, with 9 bases left in between. In germline, CDR1 is LGHNA, CDR2 YNFKEQ. The CDR3 runs to 15 residues. The CDR3 sequence is CASSQDTAISYEQYF. The CDR3 DNA reads TGTGCCAGCAGCCAAGATACGGCTATCTCCTACGAGCAGTACTTC.

This clonotype was detected a few times. This sequence joins TRBV6-2 or TRBV6-3 and TRBJ2-5; 9 positions match TRBD1. Germline trimming cut 5 bases from V and 5 bases from J; bases unmatched to any gene: 3. The V gene's germline CDR1 is MNHEY and CDR2 SVGEGT. The CDR3 is 13 residues long. CDR3 DNA sequence: TGTGCCAGCAGTCTACAGGGGGCGGAGACCCAGTACTTC. Its protein is CASSLQGAETQYF.

This clonotype appeared many times. J is TRBJ2-7 and V is TRBV4-3; no clear D gene. Looked up from germline, CDR1 is LGHNA and CDR2 is YSLEER. The V and J ends lost 0 bases and 3 bases respectively, with 15 bases between them. The CDR3 has 16 residues. The CDR3 is CASSQDLPHLGYEQYF. The DNA of the CDR3 is TGCGCCAGCAGCCAAGACCTTCCACATCTAGGCTACGAGCAGTACTTC.

The table lists this clonotype with many counts. The chain's CDR3 is CSSGTGTGGYTF. As DNA, the CDR3 is TGCAGTTCCGGGACAGGGACAGGAGGCTACACCTTC. The rearrangement joins TRBV29-1 to TRBJ1-2; TRBD1 aligns across 9 bases. The CDR3 runs 12 residues. CDR1 is SQVTM, CDR2 ANQGSEA, per germline. Based on the CDR3 plus reference TRBV29-1 and TRBJ1-2, the full variable domain is SAVISQKPSRDICQRGTSLTIQCQVDSQVTMMFWYRQQPGQSLTLIATANQGSEATYESGFVIDKFPISRPNLTFSTLTVSNMSPEDSSIYLCSSGTGTGGYTFGSGTRLTVV.

This clonotype appeared a few times. This chain connects TRBV7-2 to TRBJ1-1, with D unresolved. V was cut by 2 bases and J by 0 bases, with 10 bases left in between. There are 15 residues in the CDR3. Germline assignment: CDR1 SGHTA and CDR2 FQGNSA. In DNA form, the CDR3 reads TGTGCCAGCAGCTTAAGGCGGTCGGTGAACACTGAAGCTTTCTTT. Amino acids: CASSLRRSVNTEAFF.

A few counts support this clonotype. The V gene is TRBV12-3 or TRBV12-4, the J gene TRBJ2-7; D gene unclear. Trimming took 8 bases from V and 5 from J, leaving 16 bases between them. The CDR3 is made up of 13 amino acids. The CDR3 spells CASGQNLGDEQYF. The CDR3 bases are TGTGCCAGCGGCCAGAATCTTGGCGACGAGCAGTACTTC.

This clonotype was seen more than once but under ten times. The chain couples TRBV24-1 to TRBJ1-4; D unresolved. CDR3 size: 14 residues. V was cut by 6 bases and J by 4 bases, with 11 bases left in between. Germline loops: CDR1 KGHDR, CDR2 SFDVKD. CDR3 in DNA: TGTGCCACCAGTTCGGACGGACTTAATGAAAAACTGTTTTTT. The encoded protein is CATSSDGLNEKLFF.

This clonotype was seen more than once but under ten times. The V gene is TRBV12-3 or TRBV12-4, the J gene TRBJ2-1, with D perhaps TRBD1 or TRBD2 (6 bases each). V gave up 2 bases and J gave up 12 bases, with 14 bases separating them. The CDR3 has 13 amino acids. CDR3 nucleotides: TGTGCCAGCAGTTTACGGGGGCCGGTCGGGCAGTTCTTC. As protein: CASSLRGPVGQFF.

The CDR3 DNA sequence: TGCGCCAGCAGCCAAGAGGTGAGCTGGACTAGCGGGTTTGATGAGCAGTTCTTC. Its translation is CASSQEVSWTSGFDEQFF. The V gene is TRBV4-1, the J gene TRBJ2-1; 11 bases match TRBD2. V was pared by 0 bases and J by 8 bases, with 12 bases of the junction left unmatched. Germline assignment: CDR1 MGHRA and CDR2 YSYEKL. The CDR3 extends over 18 amino acids.